This TCR beta chain is from a study of blood T cells in healthy people across ages. Next came a second PCR, run for about 6 to 11 cycles, which used a sample-barcoded 5' primer along with a J-beta primer mix. Each cDNA molecule was tagged by a template-switch adaptor that had 12 random nucleotides. TCRdb re-called the 5' RACE reads with MiXCR, one entry per CDR3 protein. Among 600,000 or so distinct CDR3 sequences listed, less than 35% were seen once. This clonotype was detected only a few times. A much larger clone lies a single base off, so this may be a read error. V lost 5 bases and J lost 2; bases outside the gene matches: 4. The CDR3 consists of 13 residues. Germline CDR1 is DFQATT and CDR2 is SNEGSKA (reference sequence). Healthy Caucasians from Russia aged about 6 to 90 served as donors. Total RNA extraction produced at least 5 micrograms (per sample) for the study.

The source is a woman at least 80 years old in good health. The gene calls are TRBV20-1 and TRBJ2-3, with 7 positions matching TRBD2. Source material: blood. The CDR3 spells CSAVAGATDTQYF. Written as DNA, the CDR3 is TGCAGTGCTGTGGCGGGAGCCACAGATACGCAGTATTTT.